The 28 T cell receptor beta chains in this list originate from one sample, sequenced in a study of cytomegalovirus exposure and HLA in healthy donors. It was with 60 Vbeta and 13 Jbeta primers that the PCR ran. The assay was immunoSEQ multiplex PCR, and TCRdb's table has in-frame clones only and misses some. The sample carries approximately 190,000 clones, approximately 80% recorded once. The sample consisted of PBMCs. All receptors come from a woman between 50 and 59 years old in good health and CMV-seropositive.

The chain is built from TRBV18 and TRBJ2-3, with TRBD2 matching 10 bases. Germline V CDR1 and CDR2: KGHSH, LQKENI. V gave up 3 bases and J gave up 3 bases; unmatched junction bases: 6. The CDR3 length is 16 residues. For the CDR3, the DNA is TGTGCCAGCTCACCGTCCGAGCGGGGGGGTACAGATACGCAGTATTTT. It codes for CASSPSERGGTDTQYF.

The CDR3 loop reads CASSWGQGSSYEQYF. CDR3 nucleotides: TGCGCCAGCAGCTGGGGGCAGGGAAGCTCCTACGAGCAGTACTTC. The V gene is TRBV5-1, the J gene TRBJ2-7; possible D gene TRBD1, 6 bases. The CDR3 is 15 residues long. Germline values: CDR1 SGHRS, CDR2 YFSETQ. V lost 3 bases to trimming and J lost 0 bases, with 13 bases between them.

The chain joins TRBV29-1 to TRBJ1-5, with a tentative D call TRBD1 (6 bases). Trimming left V 6 bases short and J 3 bases short, with 15 bases between. The CDR3 has 14 amino acids. Per the germline V gene, CDR1 is SQVTM and CDR2 is ANQGSEA. The CDR3 reads CSVRGTDPNQPQHF. CDR3 nucleotide sequence: TGCAGCGTGAGGGGGACGGACCCCAATCAGCCCCAGCATTTT.

This clone was detected only once. The chain employs TRBV29-1 and TRBJ1-2, with 8 bases that match TRBD1. Trimming at V came to 7 bases and at J to 2 bases, leaving 3 bases not matched to a gene. The CDR3 runs 12 residues. Germline V gene lookup returns CDR1 SQVTM and CDR2 ANQGSEA. CDR3 amino acids: CSGGQDNYGYTF. CDR3 nucleotide sequence: TGCAGCGGGGGACAGGACAACTATGGCTACACCTTC.

This clone has just a few counts. The chain is built from TRBV7-8 and TRBJ2-3; 12 bases map to TRBD2. V shed 5 bases, J shed 2 bases, and the junction held 5 bases outside the gene matches. The CDR3 is 16 amino acids. Germline CDR1 reads SGHVS; CDR2 reads FQNEAQ. CDR3 DNA sequence: TGTGCCAGCAGCGCAACTAGCGGGGGGCTCACAGATACGCAGTATTTT. It codes for CASSATSGGLTDTQYF.

The chain uses TRBV6-6 and TRBJ2-3, with D possibly TRBD1 on 6 matching bases. CDR1 MNHNY and CDR2 SVGAGI come from the germline V gene (reference sequence). The CDR3 contains 15 residues. V shed 2 bases and J shed 0 bases, with 9 bases lying between them. The DNA of the CDR3 is TGTGCCAGCAGTTACGACAGGAGAAGCACAGATACGCAGTATTTT. Translated, it gives CASSYDRRSTDTQYF.

The chain carries TRBV20-1 and TRBJ1-1, with unresolved D. Germline-derived CDR1 and CDR2 are DFQATT and SNEGSKA (reference sequence). The CDR3 sequence is 10 residues long. Trimming left V 6 bases short and J 7 bases short, with 9 bases between. The CDR3 coding sequence is TGCAGTGCAACGAGCGGTGAAGCTTTCTTT. Protein sequence: CSATSGEAFF.

This clone was found a few times. Other DNA sequences in this specimen translate into the identical CDR3. V and J are TRBV4-3 and TRBJ1-3, with D perhaps matching TRBD1 (6 bases). Germline loops: CDR1 LGHNA, CDR2 YSLEER. The CDR3 has 15 amino acids. The ends were cut back, 0 bases at V and 1 base at J, with 7 bases in the middle. CDR3 sequence reads: CASSQEQGSGNTIYF. The CDR3 bases are TGCGCCAGCAGCCAAGAACAGGGTTCTGGAAACACCATATATTTT.

The genes are TRBV30 and TRBJ1-4; D not certain. The germline V gene encodes CDR1 GTSNPN and CDR2 SVGIG (reference sequence). The CDR3 totals 13 residues. Deletions cut 1 base from V and 11 bases from J, with 14 bases between. CDR3 amino acids: CAWSDAPPGKLFF. CDR3 DNA sequence: TGTGCCTGGAGTGACGCCCCCCCGGGGAAACTGTTTTTT.

For the CDR3, the DNA is TGTGCCAGCTCCCCGACAATGGATAATTCACCCCTCCACTTT. Amino acid sequence: CASSPTMDNSPLHF. The chain has TRBV18 and TRBJ1-6, with unresolved D. Between the trimmed V and J ends, which lost 6 bases and 5 bases, there was a span of 11 bases. Germline CDR1 and CDR2: KGHSH and LQKENI. The CDR3 is 14 amino acids.

The chain is built from TRBV6-5 and TRBJ2-7; 7 bases are a match to TRBD1. The CDR3 sequence is 13 residues long. Germline trimming cut 6 bases from V and 6 bases from J; bases unmatched to any gene: 8. Germline assignment: CDR1 MNHEY and CDR2 SVGAGI. CDR3: CASSVTGQGEQYF. The CDR3 bases are TGTGCCAGCAGCGTGACAGGGCAGGGCGAGCAGTACTTC.

The chain joins TRBV10-3 to TRBJ2-1; the match to TRBD2 covers 9 bases. Germline V gene data show CDR1 as ENHRY and CDR2 as SYGVKD. V was pared by 10 bases and J by 4 bases, with 11 bases of the junction left unmatched. This CDR3 contains 15 residues. CDR3 residues: CATGAGGANYNEQFF. The CDR3 DNA reads as TGTGCCACCGGGGCGGGGGGGGCCAATTACAATGAGCAGTTCTTC.

This rearrangement joins TRBV11-2 to TRBJ2-5; 14 bases fit TRBD2. Germline V gene lookup returns CDR1 SGHAT and CDR2 FQNNGV. Trimming took 5 bases from V and 3 from J; bases not matched to a gene: 8. This CDR3 spans 17 amino acids. CDR3 DNA sequence: TGTGCCAGCAGCCGCGGGACTAGCGGGGGCAACGAAGAGACCCAGTACTTC. The encoded protein is CASSRGTSGGNEETQYF.

The genes are TRBV5-1 and TRBJ2-3; D uncertain. CDR1 and CDR2 from the germline V gene are SGHRS and YFSETQ. Trimming stripped 0 bases from V and 2 bases from J, with 13 bases between. This CDR3 is 16 amino acids long. The CDR3 region is CASSLVGGAPTDTQYF. For the CDR3, the DNA is TGCGCCAGCAGCTTGGTGGGTGGAGCTCCCACAGATACGCAGTATTTT.

This rearrangement joins TRBV7-9 to TRBJ1-1; D not resolved. V was trimmed by 2 bases and J by 0 bases, leaving 10 bases between them. Germline assignment: CDR1 SEHNR and CDR2 FQNEAQ (reference sequence). This CDR3 spans 15 amino acids. Here the CDR3 reads CASSLTRGMNTEAFF. CDR3 nucleotides: TGTGCCAGCAGCTTAACGCGGGGTATGAACACTGAAGCTTTCTTT.

The chain combines TRBV10-3 with TRBJ1-2; D call uncertain. Trimming took 0 bases from V and 2 from J, leaving 13 bases between them. The germline CDR1 and CDR2 sequences are ENHRY and SYGVKD. This CDR3 has 16 residues. The CDR3 is CAISESNGQVNYGYTF. The CDR3 coding sequence is TGTGCCATCAGTGAGTCGAATGGTCAGGTAAACTATGGCTACACCTTC.

The chain links TRBV10-3 to TRBJ2-3, with 13 bases fitting TRBD2. The CDR3 extends over 15 amino acids. Germline trimming cut 10 bases from V and 4 bases from J; bases unmatched to any gene: 8. Germline V gene data show CDR1 as ENHRY and CDR2 as SYGVKD. The DNA for the CDR3 is TGTGCCACCGAGACTAGCGGGGGGAACTCAGATACGCAGTATTTT. It specifies CATETSGGNSDTQYF.

The rearrangement joins TRBV5-6 to TRBJ2-7; 14 bases line up with TRBD2. The CDR3 is made up of 18 amino acids. Germline V gene sequence: CDR1 SGHDT, CDR2 YYEEEE. V shed 4 bases and J 0 bases; nucleotides not matched to a gene: 9. DNA of the CDR3: TGTGCCAGCAGCCCTCGGACTAGCGGGGGGTCTGTCTCCTACGAGCAGTACTTC. Its translation: CASSPRTSGGSVSYEQYF.

This clone showed up just a few times. The CDR3: CATSTGQRETQYF. In DNA, the CDR3 is TGTGCCACCAGCACCGGACAGCGGGAGACCCAGTACTTC. V usage is TRBV15 and J usage is TRBJ2-5; D may be TRBD1 (6 bases). The CDR3 is 13 residues long. CDR1 LNHNV and CDR2 YYDKDF come from the germline V gene (reference sequence). V was cut by 4 bases and J by 5 bases, with 11 bases left in between.

The chain combines TRBV28 with TRBJ2-7, with TRBD2 matching over 9 bases. J gave up 3 bases and V 11 bases, and 11 bases lay outside the gene matches. Germline lookup yields CDR1 MDHEN and CDR2 SYDVKM. The CDR3 extends over 14 amino acids. This CDR3 is CAASPGTSYYEQYF. As DNA, the CDR3 is TGTGCCGCATCACCGGGGACTAGCTACTACGAGCAGTACTTC.

The chain joins TRBV5-1 to TRBJ2-7, with D perhaps TRBD1 (5 bases). With 4 bases removed from V and 4 bases from J, the gap between germline ends came to 15 bases. The CDR3 contains 14 residues. Germline assignment: CDR1 SGHRS and CDR2 YFSETQ. The CDR3 DNA reads TGCGCCAGCAGCCCGACTTATCAGGGTTACGAGCAGTACTTC. This encodes CASSPTYQGYEQYF. Based on the CDR3 plus reference TRBV5-1 and TRBJ2-7, the full variable domain is KAGVTQTPRYLIKTRGQQVTLSCSPISGHRSVSWYQQTPGQGLQFLFEYFSETQRNKGNFPGRFSGRQFSNSRSEMNVSTLELGDSALYLCASSPTYQGYEQYFGPGTRLTVT.

The chain joins TRBV7-2 to TRBJ2-7, with TRBD1 matching 9 bases. V shed 5 bases, J shed 3 bases, and the junction held 8 bases outside the gene matches. The CDR3 totals 15 residues. Germline assignment: CDR1 SGHTA and CDR2 FQGNSA. The CDR3 DNA reads TGTGCCAGCAGCATCCTACCGGGACAGGGCTACGAGCAGTACTTC. Its translation: CASSILPGQGYEQYF.

DNA of the CDR3: TGTGCCAGCAGCTTAGCGGGGTCTAGCACTTACGAGCAGTACTTC. The encoded protein is CASSLAGSSTYEQYF. The chain links TRBV11-2 to TRBJ2-7, with D maybe TRBD2 (5 bases). Trimming cost V 1 base and J 4 bases, with 14 bases left between them. CDR1 is SGHAT, CDR2 FQNNGV, per germline. This CDR3 region has 15 residues.

The V call is TRBV5-6, the J call TRBJ1-2; D remains unclear. The CDR3 covers 12 residues. V was cut by 4 bases and J by 8 bases, with 12 bases left in between. The germline CDR1 and CDR2 sequences are SGHDT and YYEEEE. Here the CDR3 DNA reads TGTGCCAGCAGCCCAGGCCATTTGGGCTACACCTTC. This gives the protein CASSPGHLGYTF. Together with reference TRBV5-6 and TRBJ1-2, the CDR3 gives the full variable domain: DAGVTQSPTHLIKTRGQQVTLRCSPKSGHDTVSWYQQALGQGPQFIFQYYEEEERQRGNFPDRFSGHQFPNYSSELNVNALLLGDSALYLCASSPGHLGYTFGSGTRLTVV.

V usage is TRBV28 and J usage is TRBJ2-7; no definite D call. V was cut by 7 bases and J by 2 bases, with 9 bases left in between. This CDR3 region has 12 residues. From germline, CDR1 is MDHEN and CDR2 SYDVKM. The CDR3 region has the DNA TGTGCCAGCATGACATTAGCCTACGAGCAGTACTTC. The encoded protein is CASMTLAYEQYF.

The genes are TRBV5-1 and TRBJ2-5; TRBD1 aligns across 7 bases. CDR1 and CDR2 from the germline V gene are SGHRS and YFSETQ. This CDR3 is 16 amino acids long. V shed 2 bases and J 3 bases; nucleotides not matched to a gene: 10. The CDR3 sequence: CASSLGQVDRKETQYF. The CDR3 DNA follows: TGCGCCAGCAGCTTAGGACAGGTTGATAGAAAAGAGACCCAGTACTTC.

The CDR3 region is CASSTATLGETQYF. In DNA, the CDR3 is TGCGCCAGCAGCACTGCTACACTCGGGGAGACCCAGTACTTC. The chain employs TRBV5-1 and TRBJ2-5; D unclear. The V gene's germline CDR1 is SGHRS and CDR2 YFSETQ. The V end was cut by 4 bases, the J end by 5 bases, with 15 bases between. The CDR3 length is 14 residues.

The J gene is TRBJ2-1, the V gene TRBV5-6, with TRBD1 as a possible D gene (6 bases). Germline V lookup: CDR1 SGHDT, CDR2 YYEEEE. Trimming stripped 1 base from V and 9 bases from J, with 20 bases between. This CDR3 is built from 16 residues. As DNA, the CDR3 is TGTGCCAGCAGCTTGTACAGGGCTCTCAATGTAGGTGAGCAGTTCTTC. Translation gives CASSLYRALNVGEQFF.